A selection of T cell receptor beta chains follows, all from one sample in a study of T cells in Graves' hyperthyroidism and ophthalmopathy. TCRdb recomputed calls from the multiplex PCR reads with MiXCR, one row per CDR3 protein. The table has 300,000 to 450,000 distinct CDR3 sequences, 15% to 19% seen once. The sequenced sample was blood. All receptors derive from a woman between 18 and 29 years old with Graves' hyperthyroidism that later progressed to Graves' ophthalmopathy. CDR3s include the opening cysteine and the closing phenylalanine or tryptophan. A D gene is named only where the DNA matches it firmly. The size entry is marked missing in some rows and otherwise reads once, few, many or a size class.

TRBD2	many	TRBV27	TRBJ2-7	CASSSGREDEQYF	TGTGCCAGTTCTAGCGGGAGGGAGGACGAGCAGTACTTC
.	many	TRBV7-6	TRBJ2-5	CASSLARGQETQYF	TGTGCCAGCAGCTTAGCACGGGGCCAAGAGACCCAGTACTTC
.	many	TRBV9	TRBJ1-1	CASSPFTGGGTEAFF	TGTGCCAGCAGCCCCTTCACGGGGGGAGGCACTGAAGCTTTCTTT
.	.	TRBV11-3	TRBJ2-1	CATKTGTGGYNEQFF	TGTGCCACCAAAACCGGTACAGGCGGTTACAATGAGCAGTTCTTC
.	.	TRBV4-3	TRBJ1-3	CASSQEFAGSYSGNTIYF	TGCGCCAGCAGCCAAGAATTTGCAGGGAGCTACTCTGGAAACACCATATATTTT
.	once	TRBV24-1	TRBJ2-7	CATSAGGGAYEQYF	TGTGCCACCAGTGCCGGTGGAGGGGCCTACGAGCAGTACTTC
TRBD1	.	TRBV5-6	TRBJ1-2	CASSVDRAYGYTF	TGTGCCAGCAGCGTGGACAGGGCCTATGGCTACACCTTC
.	many	TRBV20-1	TRBJ1-2	CSARDFRGGSSGYTF	TGCAGTGCTAGAGATTTCCGGGGAGGCAGTAGTGGCTACACCTTC
.	many	TRBV11-1	TRBJ2-1	CASSYRGGRSYNEQFF	TGTGCCAGCAGCTACCGAGGGGGAAGGTCCTACAATGAGCAGTTCTTC
.	many	TRBV24-1	TRBJ2-1	CATEDTYNEQFF	TGTGCCACCGAGGATACGTACAATGAGCAGTTCTTC
.	few	TRBV29-1	TRBJ2-7	CSVVTSYEQYF	TGCAGCGTTGTCACCTCCTACGAGCAGTACTTC
.	many	TRBV7-2	TRBJ2-1	CASRTRGGFSSYNEQFF	TGTGCCAGCAGAACCAGGGGGGGATTTAGCTCCTACAATGAGCAGTTCTTC
.	few	TRBV3-1	TRBJ2-7	CASSQVLSTAPYEQYF	TGTGCCAGCAGCCAAGTCCTCTCTACTGCTCCCTACGAGCAGTACTTC
TRBD2	.	TRBV20-1	TRBJ2-7	CSAETGTSDVHEQYF	TGCAGTGCTGAAACCGGGACTAGCGACGTCCACGAGCAGTACTTC
.	.	TRBV4-1	TRBJ2-7	CASSQDPQIYEQYF	TGCGCCAGCAGCCAAGATCCCCAGATCTACGAGCAGTACTTC
TRBD1	many	TRBV30	TRBJ2-1	CAWNRGRNEQFF	TGTGCCTGGAACAGGGGGCGCAATGAGCAGTTCTTC
.	many	TRBV20-1	TRBJ1-1	CSASGGPPINTEAFF	TGCAGTGCTAGCGGGGGGCCCCCGATTAACACTGAAGCTTTCTTT
.	few	TRBV12-5	TRBJ2-1	CASPYNEQFF	TGTGCTAGCCCTTACAATGAGCAGTTCTTC